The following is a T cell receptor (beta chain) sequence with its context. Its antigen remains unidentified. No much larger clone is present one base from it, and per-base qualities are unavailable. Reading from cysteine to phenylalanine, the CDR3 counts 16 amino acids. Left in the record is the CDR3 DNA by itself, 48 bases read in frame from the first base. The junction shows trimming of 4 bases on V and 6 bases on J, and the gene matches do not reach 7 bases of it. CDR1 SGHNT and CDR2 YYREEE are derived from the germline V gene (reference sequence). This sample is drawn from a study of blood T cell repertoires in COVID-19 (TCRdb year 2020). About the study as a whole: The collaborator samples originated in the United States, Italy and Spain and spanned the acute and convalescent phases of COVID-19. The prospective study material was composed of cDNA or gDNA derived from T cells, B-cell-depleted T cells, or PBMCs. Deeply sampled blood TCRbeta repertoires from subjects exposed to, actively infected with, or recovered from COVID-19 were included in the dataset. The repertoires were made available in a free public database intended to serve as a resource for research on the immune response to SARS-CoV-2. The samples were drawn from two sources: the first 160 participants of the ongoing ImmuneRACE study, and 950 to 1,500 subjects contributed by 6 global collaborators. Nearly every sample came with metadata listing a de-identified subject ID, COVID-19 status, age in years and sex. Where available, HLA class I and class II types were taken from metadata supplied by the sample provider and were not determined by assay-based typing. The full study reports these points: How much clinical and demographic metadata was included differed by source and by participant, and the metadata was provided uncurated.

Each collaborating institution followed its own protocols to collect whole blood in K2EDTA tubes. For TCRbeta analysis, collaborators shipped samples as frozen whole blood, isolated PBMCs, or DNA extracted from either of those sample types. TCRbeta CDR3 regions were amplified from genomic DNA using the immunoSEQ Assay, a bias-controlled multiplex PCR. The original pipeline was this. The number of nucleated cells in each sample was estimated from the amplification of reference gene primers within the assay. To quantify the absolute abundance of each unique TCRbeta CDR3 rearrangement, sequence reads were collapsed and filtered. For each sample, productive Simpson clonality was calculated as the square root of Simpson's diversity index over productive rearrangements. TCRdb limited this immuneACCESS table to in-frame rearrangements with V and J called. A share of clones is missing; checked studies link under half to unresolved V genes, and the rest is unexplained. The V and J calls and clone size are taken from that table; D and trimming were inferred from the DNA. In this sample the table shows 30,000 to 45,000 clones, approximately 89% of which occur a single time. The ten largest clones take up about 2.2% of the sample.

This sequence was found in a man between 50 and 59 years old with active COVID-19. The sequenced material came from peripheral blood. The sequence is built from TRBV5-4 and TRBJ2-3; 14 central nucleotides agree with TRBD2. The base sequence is TGTGCCAGCAGCGCGGGACTAGCGGGAGCCGTGGATACGCAGTATTTT. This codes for CASSAGLAGAVDTQYF.